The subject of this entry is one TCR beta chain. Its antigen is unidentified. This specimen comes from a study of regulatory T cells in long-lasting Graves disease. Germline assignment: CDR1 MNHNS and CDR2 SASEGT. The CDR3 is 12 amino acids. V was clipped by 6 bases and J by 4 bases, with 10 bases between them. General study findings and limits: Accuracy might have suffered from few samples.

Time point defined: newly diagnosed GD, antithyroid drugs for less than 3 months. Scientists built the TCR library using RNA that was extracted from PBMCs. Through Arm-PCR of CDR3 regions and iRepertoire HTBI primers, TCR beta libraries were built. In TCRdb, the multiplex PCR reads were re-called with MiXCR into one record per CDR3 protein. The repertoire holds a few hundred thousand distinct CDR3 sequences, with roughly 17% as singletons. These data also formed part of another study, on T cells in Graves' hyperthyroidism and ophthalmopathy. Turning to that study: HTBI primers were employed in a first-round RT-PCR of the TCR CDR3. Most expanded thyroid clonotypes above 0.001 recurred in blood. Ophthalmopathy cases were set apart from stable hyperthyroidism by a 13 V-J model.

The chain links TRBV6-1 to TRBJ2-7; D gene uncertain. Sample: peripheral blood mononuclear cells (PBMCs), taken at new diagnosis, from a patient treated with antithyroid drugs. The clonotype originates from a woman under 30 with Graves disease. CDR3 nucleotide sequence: TGTGCCAGCAGCTCGGACGGGTACGAGCAGTACTTC. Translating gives CASSSDGYEQYF.